Below are 14 T cell receptor beta chains sequenced from a single sample in a study of Graves' ophthalmopathy and Graves' hyperthyroidism. Using RNA transcripts, the TCR beta CDR3 regions were amplified. After a first-round RT-PCR with HTBI primers, a second-round multiplex PCR was run. TCRdb independently ran MiXCR on the multiplex PCR reads; one entry per CDR3 protein. The sample lists approximately 410,000 distinct CDR3 sequences; approximately 15% were seen once. Material: peripheral blood. These receptors came from a young woman with stable Graves' hyperthyroidism.

This clonotype has ten or more counts. The rearrangement joins TRBV6-1 to TRBJ2-5; tentative D call: TRBD1 (6 bases). The germline CDR1 and CDR2 sequences are MNHNS and SASEGT. The CDR3 contains 12 residues. V lost 8 bases and J lost 7, with 14 bases in between. The CDR3, as DNA: TGTGCCAGCGGCTACAGGGTAGGGACCCAGTACTTC. Translation gives CASGYRVGTQYF.

This clonotype was seen more than once but under ten times. J is TRBJ2-2 and V is TRBV5-1, with TRBD1 matching over 9 bases. Unmatched junction bases numbered 5, after V lost 2 bases and J lost 3 bases. Looked up from germline, CDR1 is SGHRS and CDR2 is YFSETQ. The length of the CDR3 is 16 residues. The CDR3 DNA is TGCGCCAGCAGCTTAACAGGGGGCGTTTACACCGGGGAGCTGTTTTTT. Its protein is CASSLTGGVYTGELFF. Filled out from reference TRBV5-1 and TRBJ2-2, the complete variable domain reads KAGVTQTPRYLIKTRGQQVTLSCSPISGHRSVSWYQQTPGQGLQFLFEYFSETQRNKGNFPGRFSGRQFSNSRSEMNVSTLELGDSALYLCASSLTGGVYTGELFFGEGSRLTVL.

A remark on this clonotype: This may stem from a read error, because a much larger clone lies one nucleotide away. CDR3 protein: CAISEVIAEACF. Here the CDR3 DNA reads TGTGCCATCAGTGAGGTGATCGCTGAAGCTTGCTTT. V and J are TRBV10-3 and TRBJ1-1; D unresolved. The CDR3 extends over 12 amino acids. Germline CDR1 is ENHRY and CDR2 is SYGVKD.

V and J are TRBV20-1 and TRBJ1-6; D is ambiguous. Trimming stripped 6 bases from V and 7 bases from J, with 13 bases between. The CDR3 consists of 13 residues. The germline V gene encodes CDR1 DFQATT and CDR2 SNEGSKA (reference sequence). CDR3 loop: CSARAWSNSPLHF. CDR3 sequence (DNA): TGCAGTGCAAGGGCCTGGTCGAATTCACCCCTCCACTTT.

This clonotype was detected ten times or more. This CDR3 reads CASSHRGYTGELFF. The CDR3 region has the DNA TGTGCCAGCAGTCACAGGGGTTACACCGGGGAGCTGTTTTTT. The gene calls are TRBV6-5 and TRBJ2-2, with 7 bases matching TRBD1. V shed 5 bases and J 3 bases; nucleotides not matched to a gene: 3. Per germline, CDR1 MNHEY and CDR2 SVGAGI. The CDR3 has 14 residues.

This clonotype has a count of ten or more. The chain couples TRBV20-1 to TRBJ1-1; D is unresolved. Trimming stripped 0 bases from V and 0 bases from J, with 8 bases between. The CDR3 contains 14 residues. Germline V gene lookup returns CDR1 DFQATT and CDR2 SNEGSKA (reference sequence). The CDR3 sequence is CSARDRQMNTEAFF. As DNA, the CDR3 is TGCAGTGCTAGAGACCGGCAGATGAACACTGAAGCTTTCTTT.

There are many counts of this clonotype. The chain carries TRBV7-9 and TRBJ1-1; D gene uncertain. The CDR3 has 14 amino acids. Germline V lookup: CDR1 SEHNR, CDR2 FQNEAQ (reference sequence). The V end was cut by 3 bases, the J end by 0 bases, with 8 bases between. The CDR3 protein is CASSFRSMNTEAFF. Written as DNA, the CDR3 is TGTGCCAGCAGCTTCAGAAGCATGAACACTGAAGCTTTCTTT.

This clonotype was observed a single time. The chain is built from TRBV30 and TRBJ2-2; D might be TRBD1 or TRBD2, each matching 5 bases. In germline, CDR1 is GTSNPN, CDR2 SVGIG (reference sequence). The V and J ends lost 3 bases and 0 bases respectively, with 17 bases between them. This CDR3 comprises 17 residues. CDR3 region: CAWRPCTGGPNTGELFF. CDR3 nucleotide sequence: TGTGCCTGGAGGCCTTGCACTGGGGGTCCGAACACCGGGGAGCTGTTTTTT.

The sample holds many counts of this clonotype. This chain connects TRBV12-3 or TRBV12-4 to TRBJ2-2; a possible D gene is TRBD1 (6 bases). This CDR3 has 14 amino acids. V lost 3 bases to trimming and J lost 5 bases, with 10 bases between them. The CDR3 spells CASSLDRRTGELFF. The CDR3 bases are TGTGCCAGCAGTTTGGACAGAAGGACCGGGGAGCTGTTTTTT.

This clonotype appeared many times. This chain links TRBV19 with TRBJ1-2, with D unresolved. CDR1 is LNHDA and CDR2 is SQIVND in the germline V gene (reference sequence). This CDR3 contains 14 residues. V was cut by 5 bases and J by 5 bases, with 15 bases left in between. The CDR3, as DNA: TGTGCCAGTAGTCAAGATTCCCCCCCATATGGCTACACCTTC. Its translation is CASSQDSPPYGYTF. The whole variable domain, remainder taken from reference TRBV19 and TRBJ1-2, is DGGITQSPKYLFRKEGQNVTLSCEQNLNHDAMYWYRQDPGQGLRLIYYSQIVNDFQKGDIAEGYSVSREKKESFPLTVTSAQKNPTAFYLCASSQDSPPYGYTFGSGTRLTVV.

The chain recombines TRBV6-1 with TRBJ2-1, with TRBD2 matching 11 bases. The germline V gene has CDR1 MNHNS and CDR2 SASEGT. This CDR3 is built from 15 residues. The V gene end was trimmed by 7 bases and the J gene end by 8 bases; junction bases not matched to a gene: 10. The CDR3 region is CASKDSGGAGDEQFF. CDR3 in DNA: TGTGCCAGCAAGGATAGCGGGGGGGCCGGCGATGAGCAGTTCTTC.

Only a few counts were recorded for this clonotype. This chain uses TRBV6-1 with TRBJ2-5, with a possible D match to TRBD2 (5 bases). Germline values: CDR1 MNHNS, CDR2 SASEGT. CDR3 length: 12 amino acids. V shed 3 bases and J shed 4 bases, with 6 bases lying between them. The CDR3 reads CASSDSGETQYF. The CDR3 nucleotides are TGTGCCAGCAGTGACAGCGGAGAGACCCAGTACTTC.

This clonotype was observed a few times. V and J are TRBV12-3 or TRBV12-4 and TRBJ1-2; D might be TRBD1 (6 bases). The ends were cut back, 3 bases at V and 8 bases at J, with 16 bases in the middle. The CDR3 covers 14 residues. CDR3 coding DNA: TGTGCCAGCAGTTTGGGGGGCCCGGCGGGGGGCTACACCTTC. This encodes CASSLGGPAGGYTF.

This clonotype has ten or more counts. Germline and junction disagree at one end, which may indicate a read error. The CDR3 region has the DNA TGCGCCTCCCCCAACGGGGAGAACACTGAAGCTTTCTTT. This sequence encodes CASPNGENTEAFF. The gene calls are TRBV19 and TRBJ1-1; the D is unclear. The CDR3 loop spans 13 amino acids. CDR1 is LNHDA, CDR2 SQIVND, per germline (reference sequence).